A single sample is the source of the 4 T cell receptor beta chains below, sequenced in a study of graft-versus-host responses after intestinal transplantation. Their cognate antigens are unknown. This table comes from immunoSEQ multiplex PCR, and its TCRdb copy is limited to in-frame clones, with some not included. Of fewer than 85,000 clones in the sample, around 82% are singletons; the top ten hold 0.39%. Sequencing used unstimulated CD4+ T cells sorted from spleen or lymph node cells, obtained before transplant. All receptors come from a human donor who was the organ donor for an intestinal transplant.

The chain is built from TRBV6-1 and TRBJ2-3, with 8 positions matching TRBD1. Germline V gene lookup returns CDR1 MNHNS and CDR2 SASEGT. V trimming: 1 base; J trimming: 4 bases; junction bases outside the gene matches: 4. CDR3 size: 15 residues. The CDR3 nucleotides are TGTGCCAGCAGTGAAGAGGGGACAGGCTCAGATACGCAGTATTTT. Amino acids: CASSEEGTGSDTQYF.

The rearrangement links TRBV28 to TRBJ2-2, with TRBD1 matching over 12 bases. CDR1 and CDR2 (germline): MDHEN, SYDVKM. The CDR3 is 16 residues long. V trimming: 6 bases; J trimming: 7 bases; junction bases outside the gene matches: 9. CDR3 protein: CASRSSGQGAGGELFF. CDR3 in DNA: TGTGCCAGCAGGAGCTCGGGACAGGGGGCTGGCGGGGAGCTGTTTTTT.

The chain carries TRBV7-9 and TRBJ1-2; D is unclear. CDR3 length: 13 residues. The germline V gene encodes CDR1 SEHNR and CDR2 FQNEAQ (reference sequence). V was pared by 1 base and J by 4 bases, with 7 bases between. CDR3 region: CASSLDPGYGYTF. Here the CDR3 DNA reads TGTGCCAGCAGCTTAGACCCAGGCTATGGCTACACCTTC.

The CDR3 protein is CASSLYGGGETQYF. CDR3 DNA sequence: TGCGCCAGCAGCTTGTACGGCGGGGGGGAGACCCAGTACTTC. The V call is TRBV5-1, the J call TRBJ2-5; TRBD2 matches 8 bases. The germline gives CDR1 SGHRS, CDR2 YFSETQ. The ends lost 1 base at V and 5 bases at J; junction bases unmatched: 4. The CDR3 totals 14 residues.